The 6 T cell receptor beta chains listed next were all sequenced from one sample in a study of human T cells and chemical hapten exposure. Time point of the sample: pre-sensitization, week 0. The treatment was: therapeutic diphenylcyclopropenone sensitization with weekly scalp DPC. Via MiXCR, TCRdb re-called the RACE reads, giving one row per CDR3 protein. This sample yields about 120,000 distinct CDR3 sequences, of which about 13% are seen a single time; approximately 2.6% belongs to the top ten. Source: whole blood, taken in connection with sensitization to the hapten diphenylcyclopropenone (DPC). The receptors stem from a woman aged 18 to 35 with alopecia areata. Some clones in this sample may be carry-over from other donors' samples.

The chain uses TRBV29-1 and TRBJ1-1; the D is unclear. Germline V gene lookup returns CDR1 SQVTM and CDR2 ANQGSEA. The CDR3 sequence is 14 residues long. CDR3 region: CNVHPVAGNTEAFF. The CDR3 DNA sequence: TGCAACGTCCATCCCGTTGCGGGGAACACTGAAGCTTTCTTT.

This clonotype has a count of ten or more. The CDR3 nucleotides read TGTGCCAGCAGTTTACTACGGAATCAGCCCCAGCATTTT. It specifies CASSLLRNQPQHF. The chain is built from TRBV6-5 and TRBJ1-5, with D unclear. The CDR3 sequence is 13 residues long. The germline V gene encodes CDR1 MNHEY and CDR2 SVGAGI. Trimming cost V 4 bases and J 4 bases, with 8 bases left between them.

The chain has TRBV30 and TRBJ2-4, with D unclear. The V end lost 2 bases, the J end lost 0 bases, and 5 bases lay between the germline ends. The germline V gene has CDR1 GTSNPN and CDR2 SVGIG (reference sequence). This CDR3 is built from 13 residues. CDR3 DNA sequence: TGTGCCTGGAGTAAAGTAGCCAAAAACATTCAGTACTTC. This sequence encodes CAWSKVAKNIQYF.

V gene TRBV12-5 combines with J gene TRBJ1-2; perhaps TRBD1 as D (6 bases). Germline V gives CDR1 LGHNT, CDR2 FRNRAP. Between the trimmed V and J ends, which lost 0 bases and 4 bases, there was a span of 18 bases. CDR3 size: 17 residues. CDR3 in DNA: TGTGCTAGTGGTTTGGTACGGAGAGGGGGTAAGACCTATGGCTACACCTTC. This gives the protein CASGLVRRGGKTYGYTF. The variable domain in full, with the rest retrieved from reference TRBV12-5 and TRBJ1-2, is DARVTQTPRHKVTEMGQEVTMRCQPILGHNTVFWYRQTMMQGLELLAYFRNRAPLDDSGMPKDRFSAEMPDATLATLKIQPSEPRDSAVYFCASGLVRRGGKTYGYTFGSGTRLTVV.

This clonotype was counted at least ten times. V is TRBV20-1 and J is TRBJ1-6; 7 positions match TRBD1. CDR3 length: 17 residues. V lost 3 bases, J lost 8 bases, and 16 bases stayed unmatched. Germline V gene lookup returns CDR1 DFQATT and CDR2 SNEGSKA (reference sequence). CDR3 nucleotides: TGCAGTGCTAGCAGGACAGGCTGGGCGGCCTTTGATTCACCCCTCCACTTT. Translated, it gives CSASRTGWAAFDSPLHF.

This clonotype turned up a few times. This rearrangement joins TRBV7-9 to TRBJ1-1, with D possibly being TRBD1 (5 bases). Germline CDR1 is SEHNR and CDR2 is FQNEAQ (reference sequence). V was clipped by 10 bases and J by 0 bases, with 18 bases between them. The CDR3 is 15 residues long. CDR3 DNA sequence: TGTGCCACCCCAGGGAGAACAGAAGTGAACACTGAAGCTTTCTTT. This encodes CATPGRTEVNTEAFF.